This entry describes one TCR beta chain. Its cognate antigen is unknown. The data were obtained in a study of T cell responses to AZD1222 COVID-19 vaccine. Assay used: immunoSEQ multiplex PCR; TCRdb lists only in-frame clones, some missing. The sample has 90,000 to 130,000 clones, 85% to 95% seen once. The study's findings and limits: As reported, nearly half of all spike-specific TCRs target variant regions that are unmutated.

V lost 5 bases to trimming and J lost 4 bases, with 11 bases between them. The CDR3 loop spans 13 amino acids. CDR1 and CDR2 from the germline V gene are MRHNA and SNTAGT. The sample in question was peripheral blood, obtained 28 days after the second AZD1222 dose. This chain connects TRBV6-4 to TRBJ1-1; D not resolved. This TCR came from an adult who received the AZD1222 COVID-19 vaccine. The chain's CDR3 is CASSKEEFTEAFF. The DNA of the CDR3 is TGTGCCAGCAGTAAGGAGGAGTTCACTGAAGCTTTCTTT.